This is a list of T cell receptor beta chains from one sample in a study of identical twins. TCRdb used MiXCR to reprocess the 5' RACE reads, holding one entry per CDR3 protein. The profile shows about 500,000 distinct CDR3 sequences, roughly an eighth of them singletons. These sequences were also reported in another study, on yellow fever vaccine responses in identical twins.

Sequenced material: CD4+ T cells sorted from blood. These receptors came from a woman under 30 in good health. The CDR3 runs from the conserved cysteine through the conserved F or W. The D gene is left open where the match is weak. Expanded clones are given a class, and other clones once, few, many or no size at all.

TGCAGTGCTAGCCAGAAGAATGAGCAGTTCTTC,CSASQKNEQFF,TRBJ2-1,.,.,TRBV20-1
TGTGCCACCAGCAGAGAAGTGGGGACAGGCGGTACTGAAGCTTTCTTT,CATSREVGTGGTEAFF,TRBJ1-1,.,TRBD1,TRBV15
TGTGCCAGCAGGAATCAGGGGGGTAGTGAGCAGTTCTTC,CASRNQGGSEQFF,TRBJ2-1,few,.,TRBV3-1
TGTGCCAGCGGCACCGAGACCTTTTCACCCCTCCACTTT,CASGTETFSPLHF,TRBJ1-6,.,.,TRBV27
TGTGCCATCAGTGAGTCGACGGGGGTCGGGGAGCTGTTTTTT,CAISESTGVGELFF,TRBJ2-2,few,.,TRBV10-3
TGTGCCAGCAGTTCCGGGGGCTATGGCTACACCTTC,CASSSGGYGYTF,TRBJ1-2,many,.,TRBV27
TGTGCCAGCAGCCCCAATGGGGGAGAGCAGTACTTC,CASSPNGGEQYF,TRBJ2-7,few,.,TRBV12-3/TRBV12-4
TGCAGTGCTGCAGCCTACTATAATTCACCCCTCCACTTT,CSAAAYYNSPLHF,TRBJ1-6,.,.,TRBV20-1
TGTGCCAGCACAGGCCTGCGCACAGATACGCAGTATTTT,CASTGLRTDTQYF,TRBJ2-3,.,.,TRBV6-2/TRBV6-3
TGTGCCAGCAGAATACAGCGTGTCGGGTACGAGCAGTACTTC,CASRIQRVGYEQYF,TRBJ2-7,.,.,TRBV6-1
TGTGCCAGCAGCCTCACAAGGGGAGGAGAGACCCAGTACTTC,CASSLTRGGETQYF,TRBJ2-5,.,.,TRBV7-2
TGCAGTGCTAGTTTCGACAGGGGTAACTATGGCTACACCTTC,CSASFDRGNYGYTF,TRBJ1-2,few,TRBD1,TRBV20-1
TGTGCCAGCAGTTTATCGGCAGGGGGCTACGAGCAGTACTTC,CASSLSAGGYEQYF,TRBJ2-7,many,TRBD1,TRBV28
TGTGCCAGCAGTTACGTGGGGGTAGGAGAGCAGTACTTC,CASSYVGVGEQYF,TRBJ2-7,.,.,TRBV6-5
TGTGCCAGCAGCTCAGCATCTCAGAGGTCACCCCTCCACTTT,CASSSASQRSPLHF,TRBJ1-6,.,.,TRBV7-3
TGTGCCAGCAGTGAACTCGGACTAGTCCATGAGCAGTTCTTC,CASSELGLVHEQFF,TRBJ2-1,.,TRBD2,TRBV6-1